These 9 T cell receptor beta chains were all obtained from the same sample, sequenced in a study of Ad26.COV2.S vaccination and SARS-CoV-2 variants. Profiling relied on immunoSEQ multiplex PCR, and the TCRdb table lists in-frame clones only, not all of them. Altogether 380,000 or so clones are present, about 83% being singletons, with the ten largest covering about 7.4%. Described treatment: some 20 received Ad26.COV2.S at low or high dose, single or two shots; about 5 received placebo; per-sample allocation not given. Repertoires come from day 63 after the first vaccine or placebo injection. Sequenced material: peripheral blood, taken in a trial of Ad26.COV2.S vaccine versus placebo. The receptors originated from a person between 18 and 65 years old who received the Ad26.COV2.S COVID-19 vaccine or a placebo.

This sequence joins TRBV6-2 or TRBV6-3 and TRBJ1-4, with 8 bases that match TRBD1. CDR3 length: 16 amino acids. The trim removed 5 bases at V and 8 bases at J, leaving 13 bases unmatched. In germline, CDR1 is MNHEY, CDR2 SVGEGT. CDR3 protein: CASSTSDRGDLEKLFF. CDR3 coding DNA: TGTGCCAGCAGTACCTCCGACAGGGGAGACCTCGAAAAACTGTTTTTT.

A remark on this clone: At one boundary the junction diverges from the germline segment, which might be a read error. As DNA, the CDR3 is TGTGCCAGCAGCTTAGAGGGACTAGCTTACCAAAAGACCCAGTACTTC. Its protein is CASSLEGLAYQKTQYF. The V call is TRBV7-3, the J call TRBJ2-5; 9 bases align to TRBD2. Germline CDR1 reads SGHTA; CDR2 reads FQGTGA. This CDR3 has 16 amino acids.

This clone was counted between two and nine times. Other DNA sequences in the same sample also yield this CDR3. This rearrangement joins TRBV3-1 (or the pseudogene TRBV3-2) to TRBJ2-2; 7 bases align to TRBD2. The CDR3 loop spans 14 amino acids. From germline, CDR1 is LGHDT and CDR2 YNNKEL (reference sequence). V shed 4 bases and J 1 base; nucleotides not matched to a gene: 0. The CDR3 region has the DNA TGTGCCAGCAGCCGCGGGGGGAACACCGGGGAGCTGTTTTTT. Amino acid sequence: CASSRGGNTGELFF.

The gene calls are TRBV5-1 and TRBJ1-4; the D is unclear. V was clipped by 1 base and J by 2 bases, with 9 bases between them. The CDR3 runs 15 residues. Germline V gives CDR1 SGHRS, CDR2 YFSETQ. DNA for the CDR3: TGCGCCAGCAGCTTGATTGGGGTCACTAATGAAAAACTGTTTTTT. Its translation is CASSLIGVTNEKLFF. Full variable domain (remainder filled in from reference TRBV5-1 and TRBJ1-4): KAGVTQTPRYLIKTRGQQVTLSCSPISGHRSVSWYQQTPGQGLQFLFEYFSETQRNKGNFPGRFSGRQFSNSRSEMNVSTLELGDSALYLCASSLIGVTNEKLFFGSGTQLSVL.

The V call is TRBV27, the J call TRBJ2-1; 7 bases match TRBD1. There are 17 residues in the CDR3. V gave up 6 bases and J gave up 3 bases; unmatched junction bases: 14. Germline V gene data show CDR1 as MNHEY and CDR2 as SMNVEV (reference sequence). The CDR3 nucleotides are TGTGCCAGCAGCCCAAAGGGGGCCCTTCTTCACTACAATGAGCAGTTCTTC. Its translation: CASSPKGALLHYNEQFF.

For this clone: The junction does not match germline at one end; this may be a read error. The chain has TRBV7-2 and TRBJ2-7, with 10 nucleotides matching TRBD2. CDR1 SGHTA and CDR2 FQGNSA come from the germline V gene. This CDR3 is built from 13 residues. CDR3 DNA sequence: TGTGCCAGCAGCGTAGCGGGGGGCTACGAGCAGTACTTC. Translating gives CASSVAGGYEQYF.

The chain has TRBV7-9 and TRBJ1-1; a weak D match, TRBD1 (5 bases). The germline CDR1 and CDR2 sequences are SEHNR and FQNEAQ (reference sequence). This CDR3 has 14 amino acids. Trimming shortened V by 8 bases and J by 3 bases, and 16 bases separated the two germline ends. In DNA form, the CDR3 reads TGTGCCAGCGTATATTCTGGGGCTGACACTGAAGCTTTCTTT. This translates into CASVYSGADTEAFF. Based on the CDR3 plus reference TRBV7-9 and TRBJ1-1, the full variable domain is DTGVSQNPRHKITKRGQNVTFRCDPISEHNRLYWYRQTLGQGPEFLTYFQNEAQLEKSRLLSDRFSAERPKGSFSTLEIQRTEQGDSAMYLCASVYSGADTEAFFGQGTRLTVV.

The chain recombines TRBV5-6 with TRBJ2-5, with D uncertain. The V and J ends lost 2 bases and 4 bases respectively, with 18 bases between them. CDR1 and CDR2 from the germline V gene are SGHDT and YYEEEE. The CDR3 loop spans 16 amino acids. In DNA form, the CDR3 reads TGTGCCAGCAGCTTAGGCCCGCCTAGAGCCGGAGAGACCCAGTACTTC. Protein sequence: CASSLGPPRAGETQYF.

Worth noting for this clone: Other DNA sequences in this specimen translate into the identical CDR3. The chain uses TRBV7-9 and TRBJ2-2; no clear D. This CDR3 region has 14 residues. From germline, CDR1 is SEHNR and CDR2 FQNEAQ (reference sequence). Between the trimmed V and J ends, which lost 4 bases and 2 bases, there was a span of 8 bases. CDR3 sequence: CASSSTPNTGELFF. CDR3 nucleotide sequence: TGTGCCAGCAGCTCGACACCAAACACCGGGGAGCTGTTTTTT.